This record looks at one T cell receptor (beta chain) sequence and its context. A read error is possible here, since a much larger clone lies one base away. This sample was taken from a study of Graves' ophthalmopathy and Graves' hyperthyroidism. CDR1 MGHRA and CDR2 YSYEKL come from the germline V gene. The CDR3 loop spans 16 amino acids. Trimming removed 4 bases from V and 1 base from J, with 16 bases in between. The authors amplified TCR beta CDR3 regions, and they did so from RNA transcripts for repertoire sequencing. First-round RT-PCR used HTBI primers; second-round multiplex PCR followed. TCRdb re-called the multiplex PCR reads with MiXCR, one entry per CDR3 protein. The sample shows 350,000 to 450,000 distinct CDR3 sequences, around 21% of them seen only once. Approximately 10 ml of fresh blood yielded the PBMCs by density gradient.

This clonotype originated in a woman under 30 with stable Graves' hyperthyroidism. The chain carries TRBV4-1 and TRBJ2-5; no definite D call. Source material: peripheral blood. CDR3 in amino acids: CASSPWGIEAQETQYF. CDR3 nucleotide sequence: TGCGCCAGCAGCCCATGGGGTATTGAGGCCCAAGAGACCCAGTACTTC.